This T cell receptor (beta chain) derives from a study of blood T cell repertoires in COVID-19 (dated by TCRdb to between 2020 and 2021). Concerning the study at large: The collaborator samples originated in the United States, Italy and Spain and spanned the acute and convalescent phases of COVID-19. The prospective study material was composed of cDNA or gDNA derived from T cells, B-cell-depleted T cells, or PBMCs. The dataset comprised deeply sampled blood TCRbeta repertoires from subjects exposed to, actively infected with, or recovered from COVID-19. The repertoires were made available in a free public database intended to serve as a resource for research on the immune response to SARS-CoV-2. Samples came from the ongoing ImmuneRACE study (first 160 participants) plus 1,254 subjects from 6 global collaborators. Nearly every sample came with metadata listing a de-identified subject ID, COVID-19 status, age in years and sex. HLA class I and class II types, where available, came from metadata supplied by the sample provider rather than from assay-based typing.

General findings and caveats noted by the study authors: The amount of clinical and demographic metadata varied by source and participant and was provided uncurated.

The immunoSEQ Assay, a bias-controlled multiplex PCR, was used to amplify TCRbeta CDR3 regions from genomic DNA. The source study handled its data this way. The number of nucleated cells in each sample was estimated by amplification of reference gene primers within the assay. Sequence reads were collapsed and filtered to measure the absolute abundance of every unique TCRbeta CDR3 rearrangement. For each sample, productive Simpson clonality was calculated as the square root of Simpson's diversity index across productive rearrangements. The immuneACCESS repertoire file appears here via TCRdb, limited to in-frame rearrangements. These files lack a portion of the clones; in checked studies, under half of the deficit traces to unresolved V genes, and the cause of the others is not known. V, J and clone size reflect that table, while D and trimming were determined from the DNA. This sample holds roughly 120,000 clones; around 88% were observed only once. The ten largest clones capture 0.88% of the sample.

The collaborating institutions used their own protocols to collect whole blood in K2EDTA tubes. For TCRbeta analysis, collaborators shipped samples in one of three forms: frozen whole blood, isolated PBMCs, or DNA extracted from either of those sample types. V and J are truncated by 6 bases and 4 bases respectively, leaving an intervening sequence of 20 bases. According to the germline V gene, CDR1 reads WSHSY and CDR2 reads SAAADI. The CDR3 has 16 amino acids, counting the end cysteine and phenylalanine. Only the CDR3 DNA is retained, 48 bases long and in frame from the first base. A note on this clone: What antigen it recognizes has not been identified. No base-level quality is on record; no much larger clone is a single base apart.

The material sequenced was peripheral blood. The TCR was taken from a woman between 45 and 60 years old with active or convalescent COVID-19. The chain uses TRBV10-2 and TRBJ2-3; the D gene is perhaps TRBD2, on 7 matching bases. CDR3 protein: CASRSGVGGHADTQYF. The nucleotide sequence reads TGCGCCAGCAGGTCAGGGGTGGGGGGGCACGCAGATACGCAGTATTTT.